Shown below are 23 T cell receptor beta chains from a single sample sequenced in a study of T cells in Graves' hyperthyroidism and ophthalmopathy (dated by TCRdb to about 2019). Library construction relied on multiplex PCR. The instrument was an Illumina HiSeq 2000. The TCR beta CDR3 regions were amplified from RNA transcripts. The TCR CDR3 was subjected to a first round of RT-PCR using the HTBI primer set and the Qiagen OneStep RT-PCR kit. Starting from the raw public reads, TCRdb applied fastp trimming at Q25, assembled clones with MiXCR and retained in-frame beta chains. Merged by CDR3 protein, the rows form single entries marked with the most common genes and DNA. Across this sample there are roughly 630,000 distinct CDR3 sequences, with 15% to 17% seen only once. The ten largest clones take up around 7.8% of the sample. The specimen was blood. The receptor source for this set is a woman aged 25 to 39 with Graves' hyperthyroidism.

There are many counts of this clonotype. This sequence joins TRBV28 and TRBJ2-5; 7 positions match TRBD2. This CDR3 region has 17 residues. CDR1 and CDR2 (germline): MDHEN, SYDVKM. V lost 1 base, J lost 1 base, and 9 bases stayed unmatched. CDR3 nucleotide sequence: TGTGCCAGCAGTTTATTAGCGGGTCATAACCCCCAAGAGACCCAGTACTTC. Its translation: CASSLLAGHNPQETQYF.

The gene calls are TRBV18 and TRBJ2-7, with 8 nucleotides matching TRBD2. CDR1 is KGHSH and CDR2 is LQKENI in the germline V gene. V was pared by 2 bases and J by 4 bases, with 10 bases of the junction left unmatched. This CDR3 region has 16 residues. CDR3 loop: CASSPREGTSTYEQYF. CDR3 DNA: TGTGCCAGCTCACCAAGGGAAGGGACTAGTACGTACGAGCAGTACTTC.

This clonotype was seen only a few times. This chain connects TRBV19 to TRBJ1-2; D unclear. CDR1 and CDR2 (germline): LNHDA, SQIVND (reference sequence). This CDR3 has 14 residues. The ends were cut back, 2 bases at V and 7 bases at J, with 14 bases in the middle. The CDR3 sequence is CASSIKEGAPGYTF. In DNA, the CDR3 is TGTGCCAGTAGTATAAAAGAGGGCGCGCCTGGCTACACCTTC.

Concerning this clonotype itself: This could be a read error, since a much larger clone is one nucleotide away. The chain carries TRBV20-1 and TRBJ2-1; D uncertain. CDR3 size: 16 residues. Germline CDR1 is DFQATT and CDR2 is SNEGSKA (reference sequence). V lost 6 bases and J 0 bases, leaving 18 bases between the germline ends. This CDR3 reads CSAENPGSSSYNEQFF. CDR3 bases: TGCAGTGCCGAAAACCCAGGCAGCAGCTCCTACAATGAGCAGTTCTTC.

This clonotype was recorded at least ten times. In DNA, the CDR3 is TGTGCCAGCAGCGGGGGACAGGCCCACTACAATGAGCAGTTCTTC. It translates to CASSGGQAHYNEQFF. This chain links TRBV6-1 with TRBJ2-1; 8 nucleotides match TRBD1. With V trimmed by 6 bases and J by 3 bases, 7 bases remained unmatched. Germline V gives CDR1 MNHNS, CDR2 SASEGT. The CDR3 is made up of 15 amino acids.

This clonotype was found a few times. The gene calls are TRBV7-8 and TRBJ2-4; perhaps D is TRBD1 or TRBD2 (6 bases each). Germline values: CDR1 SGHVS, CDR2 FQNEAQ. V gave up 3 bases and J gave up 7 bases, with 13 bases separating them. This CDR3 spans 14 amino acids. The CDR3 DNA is TGTGCCAGCAGCTTTGGGGGGCCCAGGAACATTCAGTACTTC. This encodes CASSFGGPRNIQYF.

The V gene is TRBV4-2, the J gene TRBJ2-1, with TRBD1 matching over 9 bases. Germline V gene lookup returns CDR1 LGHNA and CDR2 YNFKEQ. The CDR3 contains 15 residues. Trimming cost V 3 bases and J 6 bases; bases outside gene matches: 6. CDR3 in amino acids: CASSQEGQGGNEQFF. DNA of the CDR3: TGTGCCAGCAGCCAGGAGGGACAGGGCGGCAATGAGCAGTTCTTC.

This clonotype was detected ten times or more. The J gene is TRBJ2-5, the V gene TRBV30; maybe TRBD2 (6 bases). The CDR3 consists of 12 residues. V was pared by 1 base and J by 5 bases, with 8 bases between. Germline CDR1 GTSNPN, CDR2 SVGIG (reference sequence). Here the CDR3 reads CAWSARGETQYF. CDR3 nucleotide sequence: TGTGCCTGGAGTGCCCGGGGGGAGACCCAGTACTTC.

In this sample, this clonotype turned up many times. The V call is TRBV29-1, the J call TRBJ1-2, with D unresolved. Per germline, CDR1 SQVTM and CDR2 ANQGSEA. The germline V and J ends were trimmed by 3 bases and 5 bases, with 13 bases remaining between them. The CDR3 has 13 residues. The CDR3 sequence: CSVESGKMYGYTF. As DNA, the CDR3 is TGCAGCGTTGAGTCAGGAAAGATGTATGGCTACACCTTC.

As DNA, the CDR3 is TGCAGTGCTTTCCGAAAGTGGGGGAACACTGAAGCTTTCTTT. Amino acid sequence: CSAFRKWGNTEAFF. The chain joins TRBV20-1 to TRBJ1-1; no firm D call. Germline V lookup: CDR1 DFQATT, CDR2 SNEGSKA (reference sequence). This CDR3 is 14 amino acids long. Trimming pared 5 bases from V and 1 base from J, leaving 14 bases between.

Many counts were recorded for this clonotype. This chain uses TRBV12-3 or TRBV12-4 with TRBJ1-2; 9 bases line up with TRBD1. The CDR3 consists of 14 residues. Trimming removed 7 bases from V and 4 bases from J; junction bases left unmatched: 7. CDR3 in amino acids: CASTPGQGAYGYTF. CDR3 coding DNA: TGTGCCAGCACCCCGGGACAGGGTGCCTATGGCTACACCTTC.

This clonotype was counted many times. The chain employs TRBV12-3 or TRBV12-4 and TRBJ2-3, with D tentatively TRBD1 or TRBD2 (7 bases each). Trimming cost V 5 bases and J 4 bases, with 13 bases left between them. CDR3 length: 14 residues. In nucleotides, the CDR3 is TGTGCCAGCAGTGTCAGGGGGAGGGCAGATACGCAGTATTTT. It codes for CASSVRGRADTQYF.

The CDR3: CASSIRAESYEQYF. CDR3 DNA: TGTGCCAGTAGTATTCGGGCGGAGTCCTACGAGCAGTACTTC. V is TRBV19 and J is TRBJ2-7; D not resolved. V was clipped by 3 bases and J by 1 base, with 10 bases between them. CDR3 length: 14 amino acids. The V gene's germline CDR1 is LNHDA and CDR2 SQIVND (reference sequence).

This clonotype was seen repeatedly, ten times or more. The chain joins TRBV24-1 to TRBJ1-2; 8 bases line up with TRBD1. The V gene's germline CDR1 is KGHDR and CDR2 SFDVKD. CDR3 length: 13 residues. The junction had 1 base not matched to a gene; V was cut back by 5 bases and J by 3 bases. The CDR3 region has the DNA TGTGCCACCAGTGGGACAGGGCACTATGGCTACACCTTC. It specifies CATSGTGHYGYTF.

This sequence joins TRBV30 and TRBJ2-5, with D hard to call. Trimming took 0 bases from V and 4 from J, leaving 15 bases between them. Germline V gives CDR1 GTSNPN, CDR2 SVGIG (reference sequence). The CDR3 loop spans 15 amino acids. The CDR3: CAWSVGRLSRETQYF. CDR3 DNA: TGTGCCTGGAGTGTAGGTCGCTTAAGTAGAGAGACCCAGTACTTC.

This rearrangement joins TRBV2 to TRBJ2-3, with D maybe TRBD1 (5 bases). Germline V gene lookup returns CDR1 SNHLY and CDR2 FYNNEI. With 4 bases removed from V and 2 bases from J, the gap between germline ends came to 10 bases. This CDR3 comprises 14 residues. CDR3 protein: CASSAAGLTDTQYF. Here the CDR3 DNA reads TGTGCCAGCAGTGCGGCAGGGCTCACAGATACGCAGTATTTT.

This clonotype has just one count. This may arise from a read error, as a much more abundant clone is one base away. CDR3 sequence: CASSARLDNEKQFF. CDR3 nucleotide sequence: TGTGCCAGCTCAGCTCGGTTGGATAATGAAAAACAGTTTTTT. The chain combines TRBV18 with TRBJ1-4; no reliable D call. The CDR3 loop spans 14 amino acids. The germline CDR1 and CDR2 sequences are KGHSH and LQKENI.

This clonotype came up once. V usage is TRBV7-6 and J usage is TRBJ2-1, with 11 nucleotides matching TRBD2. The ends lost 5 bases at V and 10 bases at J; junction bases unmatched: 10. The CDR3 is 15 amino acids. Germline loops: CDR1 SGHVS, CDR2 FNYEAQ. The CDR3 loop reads CASSQVPGLADEQFF. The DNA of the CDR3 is TGTGCCAGCAGCCAAGTGCCGGGACTAGCGGACGAGCAGTTCTTC.

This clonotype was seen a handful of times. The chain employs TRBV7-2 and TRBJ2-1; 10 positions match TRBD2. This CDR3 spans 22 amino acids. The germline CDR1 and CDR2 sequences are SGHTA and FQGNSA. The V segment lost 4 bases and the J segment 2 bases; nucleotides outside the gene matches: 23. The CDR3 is CASSSPRSLAGTTKGTYNEQFF. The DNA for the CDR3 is TGTGCCAGCAGCTCCCCCCGATCACTAGCGGGGACCACAAAGGGGACCTACAATGAGCAGTTCTTC.

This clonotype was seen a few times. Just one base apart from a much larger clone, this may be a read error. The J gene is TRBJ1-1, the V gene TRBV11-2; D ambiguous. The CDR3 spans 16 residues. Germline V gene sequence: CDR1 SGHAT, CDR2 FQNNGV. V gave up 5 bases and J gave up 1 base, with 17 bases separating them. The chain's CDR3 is CASSNYRQGRNTEAFF. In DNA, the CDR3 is TGTGCCAGCAGCAACTATAGGCAAGGGCGGAACACTGAAGCTTTCTTT.

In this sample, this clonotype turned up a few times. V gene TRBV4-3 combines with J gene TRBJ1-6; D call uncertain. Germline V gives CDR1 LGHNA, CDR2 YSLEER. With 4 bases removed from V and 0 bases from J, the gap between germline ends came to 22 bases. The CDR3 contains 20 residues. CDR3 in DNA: TGCGCCAGCAGCCTAACAGCCAATAGGGCGGAGAGCTCCTATAATTCACCCCTCCACTTT. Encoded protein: CASSLTANRAESSYNSPLHF.

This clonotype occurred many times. The chain's CDR3 is CASSFGTIGETQYF. The CDR3 DNA reads TGTGCCAGCAGTTTCGGGACGATAGGGGAGACCCAGTACTTC. The gene calls are TRBV28 and TRBJ2-5, with D possibly called TRBD1 or TRBD2 (5 bases each). The length of the CDR3 is 14 residues. Germline-derived CDR1 and CDR2 are MDHEN and SYDVKM. The V and J ends lost 3 bases and 5 bases respectively, with 13 bases between them. Full variable domain (outside the CDR3, taken from reference TRBV28 and TRBJ2-5): DVKVTQSSRYLVKRTGEKVFLECVQDMDHENMFWYRQDPGLGLRLIYFSYDVKMKEKGDIPEGYSVSREKKERFSLILESASTNQTSMYLCASSFGTIGETQYFGPGTRLLVL.

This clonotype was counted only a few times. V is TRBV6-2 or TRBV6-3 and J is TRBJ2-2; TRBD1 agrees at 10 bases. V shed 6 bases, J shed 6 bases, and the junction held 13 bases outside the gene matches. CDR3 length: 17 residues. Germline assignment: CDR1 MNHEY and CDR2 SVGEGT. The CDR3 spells CASSTLPGQGFAGELFF. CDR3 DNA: TGTGCCAGCAGCACTCTCCCGGGACAGGGGTTCGCCGGGGAGCTGTTTTTT.